This paragraph reports one TCR beta chain. As yet, its antigen is unknown. Germline CDR1 LNHDA, CDR2 SQIVND (reference sequence). This CDR3 region has 17 residues. Between the trimmed V and J ends, which lost 5 bases and 2 bases, there was a span of 20 bases. The sample belongs to a study of T cells in Graves' hyperthyroidism and ophthalmopathy. At the level of the study: It was at initial diagnosis, before any treatment, that peripheral blood was collected. Study-wide results and limits: Expanded thyroid clonotypes (above 0.001) were mostly also found in blood.

Orbital computed tomography, thyroid ultrasound, serum thyroxine and TRAb, and clinical symptoms together informed the diagnoses. There were TCR beta CDR3 regions amplified from RNA transcripts. TCR CDR3 underwent first-round RT-PCR with the HTBI primer set. From the multiplex PCR reads, TCRdb called clonotypes with MiXCR, one entry per CDR3 protein. The repertoire has 490,000 or so distinct CDR3 sequences, less than 25% of them found once; the top ten carry approximately 49%. This TCR came from a woman aged 70-85 years with Graves' ophthalmopathy. The rearrangement links TRBV19 to TRBJ2-3; D remains unclear. Sequencing was carried out using blood. The CDR3: CASSDPVTPILTDTQYF. DNA for the CDR3: TGTGCCAGTAGTGACCCCGTGACTCCGATACTCACAGATACGCAGTATTTT.